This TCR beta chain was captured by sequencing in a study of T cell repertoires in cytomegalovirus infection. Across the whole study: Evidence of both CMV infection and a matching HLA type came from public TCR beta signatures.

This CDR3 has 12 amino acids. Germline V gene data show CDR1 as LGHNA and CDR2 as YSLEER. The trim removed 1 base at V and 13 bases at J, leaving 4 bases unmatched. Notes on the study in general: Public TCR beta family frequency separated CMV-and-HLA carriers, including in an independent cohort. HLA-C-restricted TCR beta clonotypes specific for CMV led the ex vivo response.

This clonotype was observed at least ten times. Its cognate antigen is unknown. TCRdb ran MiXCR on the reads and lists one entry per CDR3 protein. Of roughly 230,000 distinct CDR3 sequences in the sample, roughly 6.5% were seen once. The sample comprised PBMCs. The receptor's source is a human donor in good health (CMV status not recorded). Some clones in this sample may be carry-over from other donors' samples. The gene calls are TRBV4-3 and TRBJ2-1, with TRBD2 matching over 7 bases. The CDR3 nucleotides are TGCGCCAGCAGCCAAGGGACTAGTCTCCAGTTCTTC. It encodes CASSQGTSLQFF.